The 6 T cell receptor beta chains below come from one sample, sequenced in a study of blood T cell repertoires in COVID-19. Sequencing was performed with immunoSEQ multiplex PCR; in TCRdb, only in-frame clones are kept and a portion is missing. Seen here are 650,000 to 800,000 clones, more than 80% observed once, and the top ten hold about 0.26%. Sequenced: peripheral blood. The origin of the receptors is a woman between 18 and 29 years old with acute or convalescent COVID-19.

The V call is TRBV30, the J call TRBJ1-1; maybe TRBD1 (6 bases). The CDR3 runs to 13 residues. Trimming removed 5 bases at V and 4 bases at J, with 14 bases between. Germline CDR1 and CDR2: GTSNPN and SVGIG (reference sequence). The DNA for the CDR3 is TGTGCCTGGGCCTCACAGGGAAGCACTGAAGCTTTCTTT. It is translated as CAWASQGSTEAFF.

The rearrangement joins TRBV19 to TRBJ2-7, with D tentatively TRBD2 (7 bases). The V end was cut by 1 base, the J end by 5 bases, with 12 bases between. The CDR3 has 14 residues. CDR1 is LNHDA, CDR2 SQIVND, per germline (reference sequence). In nucleotides, the CDR3 is TGTGCCAGTAGTATAGGTTGGGGGGGCGACGAGCAGTACTTC. The encoded protein is CASSIGWGGDEQYF.

This clone was seen only a few times. CDR3 nucleotide sequence: TGTGCCAGCAGTGAATTAAAGGGGGCGTACACTGAAGCTTTCTTT. Translating gives CASSELKGAYTEAFF. The genes are TRBV2 and TRBJ1-1; 7 bases map to TRBD1. The J segment lost 3 bases and the V segment lost 2 bases, leaving 6 bases of the junction unmatched. Germline assignment: CDR1 SNHLY and CDR2 FYNNEI. The CDR3 contains 15 residues.

V is TRBV27 and J is TRBJ2-6; TRBD1 matches at 9 bases. V shed 4 bases, J shed 8 bases, and the junction held 3 bases outside the gene matches. The CDR3 covers 14 residues. Germline V gene sequence: CDR1 MNHEY, CDR2 SMNVEV (reference sequence). CDR3 in DNA: TGTGCCAGCAGTTGGGGACAGGGTACCAACGTCCTGACTTTC. Its translation is CASSWGQGTNVLTF.

The chain employs TRBV30 and TRBJ2-1, with a tentative D call TRBD2 (6 bases). CDR3 length: 13 residues. From germline, CDR1 is GTSNPN and CDR2 SVGIG (reference sequence). V was cut by 4 bases and J by 6 bases, with 13 bases left in between. The CDR3 nucleotides are TGTGCCTGGAAGGCGGAGGGGTCCAATGAGCAGTTCTTC. Translated: CAWKAEGSNEQFF.

In DNA, the CDR3 is TGCGCCAGCAGCCAAGTGGTCAGTAATTCCTACGAGCAGTACTTC. Its translation is CASSQVVSNSYEQYF. This chain uses TRBV4-1 with TRBJ2-7; D gene uncertain. The V gene's germline CDR1 is MGHRA and CDR2 YSYEKL. This CDR3 region has 15 residues. The V end lost 1 base, the J end lost 1 base, and 11 bases lay between the germline ends.